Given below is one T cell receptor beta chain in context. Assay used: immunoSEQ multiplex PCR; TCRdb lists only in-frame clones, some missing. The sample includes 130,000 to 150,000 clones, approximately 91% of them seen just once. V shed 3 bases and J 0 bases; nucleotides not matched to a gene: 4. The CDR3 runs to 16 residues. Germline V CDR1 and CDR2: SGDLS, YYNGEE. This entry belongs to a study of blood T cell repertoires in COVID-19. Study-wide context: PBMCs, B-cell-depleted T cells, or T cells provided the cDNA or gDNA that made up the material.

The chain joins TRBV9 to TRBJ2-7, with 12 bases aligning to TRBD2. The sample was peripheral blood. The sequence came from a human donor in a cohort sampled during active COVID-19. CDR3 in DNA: TGTGCCAGCAGCGGACTAGCGGGGGCCAGCTCCTACGAGCAGTACTTC. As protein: CASSGLAGASSYEQYF.